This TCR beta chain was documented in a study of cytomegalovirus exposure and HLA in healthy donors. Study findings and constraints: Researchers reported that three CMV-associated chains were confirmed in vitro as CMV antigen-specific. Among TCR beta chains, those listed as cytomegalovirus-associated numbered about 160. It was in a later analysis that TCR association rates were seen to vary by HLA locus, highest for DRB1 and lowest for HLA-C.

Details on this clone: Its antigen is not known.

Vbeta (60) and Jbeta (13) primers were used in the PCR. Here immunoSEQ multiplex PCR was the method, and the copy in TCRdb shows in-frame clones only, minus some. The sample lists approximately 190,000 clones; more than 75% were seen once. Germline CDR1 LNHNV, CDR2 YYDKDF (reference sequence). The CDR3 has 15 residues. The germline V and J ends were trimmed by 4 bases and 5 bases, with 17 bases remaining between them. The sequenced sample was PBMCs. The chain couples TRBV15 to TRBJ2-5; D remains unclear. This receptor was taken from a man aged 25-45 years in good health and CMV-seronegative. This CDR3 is CATSTLGGVPETQYF. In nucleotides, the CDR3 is TGTGCCACCAGCACTCTAGGCGGCGTCCCCGAGACCCAGTACTTC.